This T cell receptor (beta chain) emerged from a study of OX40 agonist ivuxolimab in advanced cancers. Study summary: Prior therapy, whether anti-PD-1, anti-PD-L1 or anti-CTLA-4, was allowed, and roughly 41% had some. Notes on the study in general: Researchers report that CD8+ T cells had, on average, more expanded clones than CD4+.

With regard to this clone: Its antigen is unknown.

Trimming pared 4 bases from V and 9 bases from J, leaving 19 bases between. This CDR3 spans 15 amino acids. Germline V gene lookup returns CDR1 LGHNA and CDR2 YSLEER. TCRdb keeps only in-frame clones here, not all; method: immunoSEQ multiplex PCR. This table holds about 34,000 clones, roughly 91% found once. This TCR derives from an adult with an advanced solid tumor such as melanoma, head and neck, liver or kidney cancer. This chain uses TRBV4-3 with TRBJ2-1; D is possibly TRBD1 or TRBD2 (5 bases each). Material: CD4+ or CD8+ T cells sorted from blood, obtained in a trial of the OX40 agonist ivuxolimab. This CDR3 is CASSPGTEPVGEQFF. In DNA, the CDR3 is TGCGCCAGCAGCCCCGGGACGGAACCTGTAGGTGAGCAGTTCTTC.